One sample yielded the 4 T cell receptor beta chains listed below, sequenced in a study of shared clonotypes between healthy human individuals. Here immunoSEQ multiplex PCR was the method, and the copy in TCRdb shows in-frame clones only, minus some. This table holds fewer than 650,000 clones, about 79% found once. The sequenced sample was PBMCs. These receptor sequences come from a middle-aged woman in good health. Some clones in this sample may be carry-over from other donors' samples.

This clone has more than one count but fewer than ten. V gene TRBV4-3 combines with J gene TRBJ2-5, with 9 bases identical to TRBD2. V lost 0 bases, J lost 9 bases, and 14 bases stayed unmatched. Germline CDR1 reads LGHNA; CDR2 reads YSLEER. CDR3 length: 17 residues. The CDR3 region has the DNA TGCGCCAGCAGCCAAGATCAAGGAGCGGGAGGCTCAAGAGCCCAGTACTTC. This encodes CASSQDQGAGGSRAQYF.

The chain has TRBV7-8 and TRBJ2-2; TRBD2 might be the D (6 bases). CDR1 and CDR2 from the germline V gene are SGHVS and FQNEAQ. This CDR3 spans 15 amino acids. V dropped 3 bases and J dropped 4 bases, with 12 bases sitting between them. Here the CDR3 reads CASSFGSRATGELFF. The CDR3 coding sequence is TGTGCCAGCAGCTTCGGGAGCCGGGCCACCGGGGAGCTGTTTTTT. The whole variable domain, filled in from reference TRBV7-8 and TRBJ2-2, reads GAGVSQSPRYKVAKRGQDVALRCDPISGHVSLFWYQQALGQGPEFLTYFQNEAQLDKSGLPSDRFFAERPEGSVSTLKIQRTQQEDSAVYLCASSFGSRATGELFFGEGSRLTVL.

V usage is TRBV5-1 and J usage is TRBJ1-1, with 7 bases aligning to TRBD1. The J segment lost 5 bases and the V segment lost 4 bases, leaving 11 bases of the junction unmatched. The CDR3 is 15 amino acids. Germline assignment: CDR1 SGHRS and CDR2 YFSETQ. Here the CDR3 DNA reads TGCGCCAGCAGCCCGACCCCGACAGGGCTGACTGAAGCTTTCTTT. Its protein is CASSPTPTGLTEAFF.

The chain recombines TRBV2 with TRBJ1-1; 7 bases are a match to TRBD1. This CDR3 has 13 residues. V was clipped by 6 bases and J by 1 base; unmatched bases: 2. Germline CDR1 reads SNHLY; CDR2 reads FYNNEI. CDR3 sequence: CASRGQPNTEAFF. DNA for the CDR3: TGTGCCAGCAGGGGACAGCCGAACACTGAAGCTTTCTTT.